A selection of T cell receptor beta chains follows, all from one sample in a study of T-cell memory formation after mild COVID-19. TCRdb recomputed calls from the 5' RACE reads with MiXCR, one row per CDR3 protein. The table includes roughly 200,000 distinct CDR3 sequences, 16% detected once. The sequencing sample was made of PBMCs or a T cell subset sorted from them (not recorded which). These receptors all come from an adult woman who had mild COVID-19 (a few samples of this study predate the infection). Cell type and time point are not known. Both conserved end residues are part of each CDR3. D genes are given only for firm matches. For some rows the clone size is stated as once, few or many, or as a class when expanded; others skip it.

TGTGCCAGCAGCTCCCCGGGAGGACTTCCCGGCTACACCTTC CASSSPGGLPGYTF TRBJ1-2 TRBV7-2 NA NA
TGTGCCAGCAGTTACGGGACAGGGGGGGAGACCCAGTACTTC CASSYGTGGETQYF TRBJ2-5 TRBV12-3/TRBV12-4 few TRBD1
TGCGCCAGCAGCCCAGGGGCGGGGGGGAGCACTGAAGCTTTCTTT CASSPGAGGSTEAFF TRBJ1-1 TRBV5-1 NA NA
TGCGCCAGCAGCTTGGATGGGAAGGGTTTTTCGAACACTGAAGCTTTCTTT CASSLDGKGFSNTEAFF TRBJ1-1 TRBV5-1 NA NA
TGTGCCAGCAGCCTCCGTTCAGGGGGAGGTGAGCAGTACTTC CASSLRSGGGEQYF TRBJ2-7 TRBV6-2/TRBV6-3 once NA
TGCAGCGCGGGGGCGACAGGGTGGCTGTTTTTT CSAGATGWLFF TRBJ2-2 TRBV29-1 NA NA
TGTGCCATCAGTGAGTCGATGACCTACGAGCAGTACTTC CAISESMTYEQYF TRBJ2-7 TRBV10-3 few NA
TGTGCCAGCAGCCAAGAGCGGCTCGGGACTAGCACAGATACGCAGTATTTT CASSQERLGTSTDTQYF TRBJ2-3 TRBV3-1 NA NA
TGCGCCAGCAGTTCTAGGACAGGGGGCACTAGCACAGATACGCAGTATTTT CASSSRTGGTSTDTQYF TRBJ2-3 TRBV5-1 few TRBD1
TGTGCCAGCAGTTTCTCCGGACTAGCGGGGGGGCCTTGGGGCTCCTACGAGCAGTACTTC CASSFSGLAGGPWGSYEQYF TRBJ2-7 TRBV28 NA TRBD2
TGTGCCAGCAGTTCGACAGACACCGGGGAGCTGTTTTTT CASSSTDTGELFF TRBJ2-2 TRBV12-3/TRBV12-4 few NA
TGTGCCAGCAGTCGTTCGGGCGAGGGCTACGAGCAGTACTTC CASSRSGEGYEQYF TRBJ2-7 TRBV12-3/TRBV12-4 NA NA
TGTGCCAGCAGCTCGACTAGGCAAACCAAGGCATCCAATGAGCAGTTCTTC CASSSTRQTKASNEQFF TRBJ2-1 TRBV7-8 NA NA
TGTGCCACCGGGACTAGCGGGGGAGGAGAGACCCAGTACTTC CATGTSGGGETQYF TRBJ2-5 TRBV12-3/TRBV12-4 NA TRBD2
TGTGCCAGCAGCTTATTGCCCGATTACTCCTACGAGCAGTACTTC CASSLLPDYSYEQYF TRBJ2-7 TRBV7-8 NA NA